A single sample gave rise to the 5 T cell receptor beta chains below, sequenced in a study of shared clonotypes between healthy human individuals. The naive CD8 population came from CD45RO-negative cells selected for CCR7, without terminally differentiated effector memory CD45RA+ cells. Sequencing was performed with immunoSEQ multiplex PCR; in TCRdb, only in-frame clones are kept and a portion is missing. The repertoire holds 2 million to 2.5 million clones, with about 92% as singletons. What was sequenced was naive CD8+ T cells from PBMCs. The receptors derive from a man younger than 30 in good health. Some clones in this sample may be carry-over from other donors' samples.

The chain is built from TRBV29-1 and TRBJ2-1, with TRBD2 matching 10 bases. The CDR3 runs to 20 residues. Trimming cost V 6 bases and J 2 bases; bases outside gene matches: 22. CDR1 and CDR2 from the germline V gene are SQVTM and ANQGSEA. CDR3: CSVCGGLLAGGKTTYNEQFF. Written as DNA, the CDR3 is TGCAGCGTGTGTGGGGGACTATTAGCGGGAGGCAAGACAACCTACAATGAGCAGTTCTTC.

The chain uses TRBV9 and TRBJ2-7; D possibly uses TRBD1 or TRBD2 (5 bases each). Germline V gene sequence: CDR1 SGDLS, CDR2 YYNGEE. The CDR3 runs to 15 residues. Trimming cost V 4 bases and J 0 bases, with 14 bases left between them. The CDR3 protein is CASSLSEGPSYEQYF. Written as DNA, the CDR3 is TGTGCCAGCAGCCTCTCCGAGGGACCCTCCTACGAGCAGTACTTC.

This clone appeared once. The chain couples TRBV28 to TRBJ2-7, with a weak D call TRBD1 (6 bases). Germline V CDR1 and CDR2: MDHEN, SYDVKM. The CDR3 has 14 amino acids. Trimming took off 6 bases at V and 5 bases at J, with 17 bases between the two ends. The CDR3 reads CASSLQTGTDEQYF. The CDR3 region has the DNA TGTGCCAGCAGCTTACAGACAGGCACCGACGAGCAGTACTTC.

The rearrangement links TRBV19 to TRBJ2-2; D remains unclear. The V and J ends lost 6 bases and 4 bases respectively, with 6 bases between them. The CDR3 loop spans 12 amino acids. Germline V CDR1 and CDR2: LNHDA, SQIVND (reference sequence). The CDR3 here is CASSHGTGELFF. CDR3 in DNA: TGTGCCAGTAGCCACGGCACCGGGGAGCTGTTTTTT.

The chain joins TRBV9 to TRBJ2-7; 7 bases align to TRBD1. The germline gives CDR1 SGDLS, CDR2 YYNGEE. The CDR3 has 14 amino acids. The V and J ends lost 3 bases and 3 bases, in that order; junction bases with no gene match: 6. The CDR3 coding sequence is TGTGCCAGCAGCGAAAGGGGGCTAGGCTACGAGCAGTACTTC. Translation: CASSERGLGYEQYF. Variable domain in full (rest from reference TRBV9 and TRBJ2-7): DSGVTQTPKHLITATGQRVTLRCSPRSGDLSVYWYQQSLDQGLQFLIQYYNGEERAKGNILERFSAQQFPDLHSELNLSSLELGDSALYFCASSERGLGYEQYFGPGTRLTVT.